This T cell receptor beta chain was recorded in a study of blood T cell repertoires in COVID-19. About the research overall: Collection of acute and convalescent COVID-19 samples took place in the United States, Italy and Spain. The cDNA or gDNA used as material had been derived from T cells, B-cell-depleted T cells, or PBMCs.

In the study's own analysis: Estimated nucleated cell counts came from reference gene primer amplification. Profiled with immunoSEQ multiplex PCR; TCRdb holds only in-frame clones, not every one. V and J calls plus clone size are reproduced from that table; the DNA served to infer D and trimming. The data show about 200,000 clones, with around nine tenths seen just once and around 1.5% held by the top ten. This CDR3 is built from 12 residues. Germline V gene sequence: CDR1 SNHLY, CDR2 FYNNEI. The V and J ends lost 3 bases and 6 bases respectively, with 8 bases between them. Sequencing was carried out using peripheral blood. This sequence was found in a young man with active or convalescent COVID-19. V usage is TRBV2 and J usage is TRBJ1-1; D gene uncertain. This chain's CDR3 is CASSDESAEAFF. CDR3 nucleotide sequence: TGTGCCAGCAGTGATGAGTCTGCTGAAGCTTTCTTT.